This entry lists 19 T cell receptor beta chains sequenced from one sample in a study of blood T cell repertoires in COVID-19. This table comes from immunoSEQ multiplex PCR, and its TCRdb copy is limited to in-frame clones, with some not included. This table holds 300,000 to 350,000 clones, around 90% found once. Sequencing was done on a sample of PBMCs or T cells enriched from blood (not recorded which). The source is a woman between 18 and 29 years old who had recovered from COVID-19.

The chain employs TRBV14 and TRBJ2-1; TRBD1 is a possible D gene (6 bases). The CDR3 runs to 14 residues. The V gene lost 5 bases and the J gene lost 15 bases, with 23 bases spanning the gap. Germline loops: CDR1 SGHDN, CDR2 FVKESK. DNA of the CDR3: TGTGCCAGCAGCTCTATTCGCCAGGGGACCAAATGGTTCTTC. Its translation: CASSSIRQGTKWFF.

This sequence joins TRBV7-2 and TRBJ2-4, with D possibly TRBD2 on 7 matching bases. Trimming cost V 4 bases and J 6 bases, with 16 bases left between them. Germline CDR1 is SGHTA and CDR2 is FQGNSA. The CDR3 has 15 amino acids. The CDR3 nucleotides read TGTGCCAGCAGCTCTAGGGGGGGAGACGGAAACATTCAGTACTTC. Translating gives CASSSRGGDGNIQYF.

The gene calls are TRBV5-6 and TRBJ1-6; maybe TRBD1 (5 bases). Between the trimmed V and J ends, which lost 2 bases and 1 base, there was a span of 13 bases. Germline-derived CDR1 and CDR2 are SGHDT and YYEEEE. The CDR3 contains 17 residues. The CDR3 DNA reads TGTGCCAGCAGCTTTTCGGGGGGTAATTCCTATAATTCACCCCTCCACTTT. This translates into CASSFSGGNSYNSPLHF. The variable domain in full, with the rest retrieved from reference TRBV5-6 and TRBJ1-6, is DAGVTQSPTHLIKTRGQQVTLRCSPKSGHDTVSWYQQALGQGPQFIFQYYEEEERQRGNFPDRFSGHQFPNYSSELNVNALLLGDSALYLCASSFSGGNSYNSPLHFGNGTRLTVT.

The V gene is TRBV5-1, the J gene TRBJ2-1; D may be TRBD2 (5 bases). Germline V gene lookup returns CDR1 SGHRS and CDR2 YFSETQ. This CDR3 has 13 amino acids. The germline V and J ends were trimmed by 0 bases and 8 bases, with 9 bases remaining between them. CDR3 residues: CASSLVEGYEQFF. CDR3 DNA: TGCGCCAGCAGCTTGGTTGAGGGTTATGAGCAGTTCTTC.

This clone occurred once. The genes are TRBV10-3 and TRBJ1-1; no clear D. The V end was cut by 4 bases, the J end by 1 base, with 7 bases between. This CDR3 is 13 amino acids long. Germline CDR1 ENHRY, CDR2 SYGVKD. Here the CDR3 reads CAISVAGNTEAFF. CDR3 coding DNA: TGTGCCATCAGTGTGGCGGGGAACACTGAAGCTTTCTTT.

The table lists this clone with a count of one. This rearrangement joins TRBV29-1 to TRBJ1-2, with a possible D match to TRBD1 (5 bases). In germline, CDR1 is SQVTM, CDR2 ANQGSEA. This CDR3 has 13 residues. V lost 4 bases and J 0 bases, leaving 9 bases between the germline ends. CDR3 in DNA: TGCAGCGTTGTCGACAGCCCTAACTATGGCTACACCTTC. It specifies CSVVDSPNYGYTF.

This clone was seen a single time. V usage is TRBV5-1 and J usage is TRBJ2-2, with D unclear. Trimming took 4 bases from V and 2 from J, leaving 9 bases between them. CDR3 length: 14 residues. CDR1 is SGHRS, CDR2 YFSETQ, per germline. The DNA of the CDR3 is TGCGCCAGCAGCCCAACAACAAACACCGGGGAGCTGTTTTTT. Amino acids: CASSPTTNTGELFF.

This chain links TRBV5-6 with TRBJ2-7, with TRBD1 identical over 10 bases. The CDR3 loop spans 14 amino acids. The V and J ends lost 2 bases and 6 bases, in that order; junction bases with no gene match: 5. CDR1 is SGHDT, CDR2 YYEEEE, per germline. CDR3 DNA: TGTGCCAGCAGCTTTGACAGGGGGCTGGGCGAGCAGTACTTC. Translating gives CASSFDRGLGEQYF.

The chain links TRBV19 to TRBJ1-5, with a weak D call TRBD1 (5 bases). Germline CDR1 reads LNHDA; CDR2 reads SQIVND (reference sequence). The CDR3 extends over 15 amino acids. The V gene lost 0 bases and the J gene lost 7 bases, with 13 bases spanning the gap. CDR3 coding DNA: TGTGCCAGTAGTATAGAGGGGCAGGCGCTCCAGCCCCAGCATTTT. Encoded protein: CASSIEGQALQPQHF.

This clone was observed a single time. V and J are TRBV7-8 and TRBJ2-1; D unclear. CDR1 SGHVS and CDR2 FQNEAQ come from the germline V gene. V shed 5 bases and J shed 5 bases, with 7 bases lying between them. This CDR3 is 12 amino acids long. The CDR3 DNA follows: TGTGCCAGCAGCCCTAGAAACAATGAGCAGTTCTTC. It encodes CASSPRNNEQFF.

V and J are TRBV19 and TRBJ1-4; tentatively, D is TRBD1 (6 bases). The CDR3 sequence is 16 residues long. Trimming removed 4 bases from V and 7 bases from J, with 19 bases in between. Germline assignment: CDR1 LNHDA and CDR2 SQIVND (reference sequence). CDR3 DNA: TGTGCCAGTAGTAGCCGGCGGGCAGGGGCGAGTGAAAAACTGTTTTTT. It codes for CASSSRRAGASEKLFF. Full variable domain (outside the CDR3, taken from reference TRBV19 and TRBJ1-4): DGGITQSPKYLFRKEGQNVTLSCEQNLNHDAMYWYRQDPGQGLRLIYYSQIVNDFQKGDIAEGYSVSREKKESFPLTVTSAQKNPTAFYLCASSSRRAGASEKLFFGSGTQLSVL.

The V and J genes are TRBV13 and TRBJ1-3; 11 bases are shared with TRBD1. With V trimmed by 5 bases and J by 4 bases, 4 bases remained unmatched. Looked up from germline, CDR1 is PRHDT and CDR2 is FYEKMQ (reference sequence). CDR3 length: 15 residues. This CDR3 reads CASSPGTGGGNTIYF. DNA for the CDR3: TGTGCCAGCAGCCCTGGGACAGGGGGAGGAAACACCATATATTTT. The variable domain in full, completed from reference TRBV13 and TRBJ1-3, reads AAGVIQSPRHLIKEKRETATLKCYPIPRHDTVYWYQQGPGQDPQFLISFYEKMQSDKGSIPDRFSAQQFSDYHSELNMSSLELGDSALYFCASSPGTGGGNTIYFGEGSWLTVV.

The chain joins TRBV9 to TRBJ2-2; D remains unclear. The CDR3 runs 16 residues. The germline V and J ends were trimmed by 0 bases and 5 bases, with 14 bases remaining between them. Germline V gene lookup returns CDR1 SGDLS and CDR2 YYNGEE. The CDR3 region is CASSVVAAARTGELFF. In DNA form, the CDR3 reads TGTGCCAGCAGCGTAGTGGCGGCAGCTCGGACCGGGGAGCTGTTTTTT.

J is TRBJ2-5 and V is TRBV5-6, with TRBD1 as a possible D gene (6 bases). Germline values: CDR1 SGHDT, CDR2 YYEEEE. Trimming left V 3 bases short and J 4 bases short, with 13 bases between. The CDR3 sequence is 14 residues long. The CDR3 DNA sequence: TGTGCCAGCAGCTCGACACAGGGTTTAGAGACCCAGTACTTC. It yields the protein CASSSTQGLETQYF.

The chain employs TRBV6-5 and TRBJ2-7, with 11 bases matching TRBD2. J was trimmed by 1 base and V by 6 bases; bases with no gene match: 5. From germline, CDR1 is MNHEY and CDR2 SVGAGI. This CDR3 region has 15 residues. The CDR3 protein is CASRGLAERSYEQYF. The DNA for the CDR3 is TGTGCCAGCAGGGGACTAGCGGAACGGTCCTACGAGCAGTACTTC.

The V call is TRBV5-1, the J call TRBJ1-2; the D gene is possibly TRBD1 (6 bases). The CDR3 runs 15 residues. Germline V gene sequence: CDR1 SGHRS, CDR2 YFSETQ. Trimming took 0 bases from V and 10 from J, leaving 19 bases between them. The CDR3 is CASSLVESQGRVYTF. DNA of the CDR3: TGCGCCAGCAGCTTGGTTGAGTCACAGGGCAGAGTCTACACCTTC.

The V gene is TRBV5-4, the J gene TRBJ1-1, with 8 bases lining up with TRBD1. The V segment lost 3 bases and the J segment 0 bases; nucleotides outside the gene matches: 4. This CDR3 region has 15 residues. Germline-derived CDR1 and CDR2 are SGHNT and YYREEE (reference sequence). The CDR3, as DNA: TGTGCCAGCAGCTCCGGGACAGGTATGAACACTGAAGCTTTCTTT. This gives the protein CASSSGTGMNTEAFF.

This chain links TRBV6-2 or TRBV6-3 with TRBJ1-5; 9 nucleotides line up with TRBD1. The CDR3 loop spans 17 amino acids. Trimming cost V 2 bases and J 1 base; bases outside gene matches: 6. Germline V gene lookup returns CDR1 MNHEY and CDR2 SVGEGT. The CDR3 DNA sequence: TGTGCCAGCAGTTACGCGCTACAGGGGGCGAGCAATCAGCCCCAGCATTTT. It codes for CASSYALQGASNQPQHF.

The rearrangement uses TRBV7-9 and TRBJ2-7; D gene uncertain. The CDR3 runs 11 residues. V lost 5 bases to trimming and J lost 3 bases, with 5 bases between them. Germline CDR1 and CDR2: SEHNR and FQNEAQ (reference sequence). The CDR3, as DNA: TGTGCCAGCAGCCCCAGCTACGAGCAGTACTTC. It translates to CASSPSYEQYF.